This TCR beta chain stems from a study of graft-versus-host responses after intestinal transplantation. About this clone itself: Its antigen is unknown.

Assay: immunoSEQ multiplex PCR; the TCRdb copy retains only in-frame clones and omits some. The sample carries approximately 28,000 clones, 90% to 95% recorded once. Whole-study findings and limits: GvH clones occurred in recipient marrow; some first appeared in ileum or blood. Allografts carried high graft-versus-host to host-versus-graft clonal ratios in patients having graft-donor T cell macrochimerism.

This CDR3 region has 14 residues. The ends were cut back, 6 bases at V and 2 bases at J, with 15 bases in the middle. The sequence came from a human patient who received an intestinal transplant, so some T cells may come from the graft donor. The source material was PBMCs, sampled approximately ten weeks after intestinal transplant. J is TRBJ2-7 and V is TRBV5-3, with D hard to call. TRBV5-3 is given ORF status, its function remaining uncertain. CDR3: CARNPVKLPYEQYF. CDR3 nucleotides: TGTGCCAGAAACCCTGTCAAATTACCCTACGAGCAGTACTTC.